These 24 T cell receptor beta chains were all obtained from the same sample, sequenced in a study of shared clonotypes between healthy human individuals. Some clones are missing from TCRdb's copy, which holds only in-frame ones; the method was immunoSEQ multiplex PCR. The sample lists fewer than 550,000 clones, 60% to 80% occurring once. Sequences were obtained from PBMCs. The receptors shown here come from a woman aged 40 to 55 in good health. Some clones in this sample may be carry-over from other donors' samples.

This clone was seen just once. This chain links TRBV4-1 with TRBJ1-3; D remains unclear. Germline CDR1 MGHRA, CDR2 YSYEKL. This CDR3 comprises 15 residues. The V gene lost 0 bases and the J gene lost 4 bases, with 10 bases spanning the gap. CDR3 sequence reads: CASSQEGTLGNTIYF. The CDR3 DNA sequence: TGCGCCAGCAGCCAAGAAGGCACCTTAGGAAACACCATATATTTT.

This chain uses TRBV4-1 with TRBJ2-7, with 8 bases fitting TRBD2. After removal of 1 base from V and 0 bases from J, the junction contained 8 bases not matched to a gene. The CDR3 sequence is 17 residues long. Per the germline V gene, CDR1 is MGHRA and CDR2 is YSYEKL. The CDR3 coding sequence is TGCGCCAGCAGCCAAGGTACCGGGACTAGGTCCTCCTACGAGCAGTACTTC. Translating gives CASSQGTGTRSSYEQYF.

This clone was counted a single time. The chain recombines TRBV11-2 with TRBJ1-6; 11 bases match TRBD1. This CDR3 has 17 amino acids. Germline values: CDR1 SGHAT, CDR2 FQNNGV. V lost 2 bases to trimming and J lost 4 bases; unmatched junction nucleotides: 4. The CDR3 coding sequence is TGTGCCAGCAGCTTAAGGGGACAGGGGGGTTATAATTCACCCCTCCACTTT. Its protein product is CASSLRGQGGYNSPLHF.

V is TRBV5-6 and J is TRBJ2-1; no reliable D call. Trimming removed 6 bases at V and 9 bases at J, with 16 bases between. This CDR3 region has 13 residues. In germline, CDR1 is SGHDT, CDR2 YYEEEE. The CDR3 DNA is TGTGCCAGCATCTCTAGGGTCGGATTTGAGCAGTTCTTC. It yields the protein CASISRVGFEQFF.

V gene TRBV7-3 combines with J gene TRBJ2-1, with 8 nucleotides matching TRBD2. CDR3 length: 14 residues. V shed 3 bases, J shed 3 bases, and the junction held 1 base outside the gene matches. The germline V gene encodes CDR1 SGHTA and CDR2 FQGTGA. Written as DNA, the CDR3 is TGTGCCAGCAGCTTTAGCGGGATCTACAATGAGCAGTTCTTC. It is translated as CASSFSGIYNEQFF. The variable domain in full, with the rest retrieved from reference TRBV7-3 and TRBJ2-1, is GAGVSQTPSNKVTEKGKYVELRCDPISGHTALYWYRQSLGQGPEFLIYFQGTGAADDSGLPNDRFFAVRPEGSVSTLKIQRTERGDSAVYLCASSFSGIYNEQFFGPGTRLTVL.

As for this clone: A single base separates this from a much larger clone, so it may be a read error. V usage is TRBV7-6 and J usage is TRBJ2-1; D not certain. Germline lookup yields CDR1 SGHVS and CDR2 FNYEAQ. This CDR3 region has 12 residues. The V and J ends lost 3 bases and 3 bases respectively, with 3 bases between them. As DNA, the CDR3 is TGTGCCAGCAGCTTTAGCTACAATGAGCAGTTCTTC. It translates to CASSFSYNEQFF.

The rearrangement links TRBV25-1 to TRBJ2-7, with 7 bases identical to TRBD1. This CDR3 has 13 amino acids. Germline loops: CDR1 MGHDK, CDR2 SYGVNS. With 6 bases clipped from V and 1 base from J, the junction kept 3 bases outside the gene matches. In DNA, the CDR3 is TGTGCCAGCAGCCGGACAGGTTCCTACGAGCAGTACTTC. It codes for CASSRTGSYEQYF.

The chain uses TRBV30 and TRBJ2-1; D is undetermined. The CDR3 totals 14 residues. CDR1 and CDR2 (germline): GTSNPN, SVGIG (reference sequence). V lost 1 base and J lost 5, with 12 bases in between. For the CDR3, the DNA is TGTGCCTGGAGTGCGTCGCGGATGGACAATGAGCAGTTCTTC. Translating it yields CAWSASRMDNEQFF.

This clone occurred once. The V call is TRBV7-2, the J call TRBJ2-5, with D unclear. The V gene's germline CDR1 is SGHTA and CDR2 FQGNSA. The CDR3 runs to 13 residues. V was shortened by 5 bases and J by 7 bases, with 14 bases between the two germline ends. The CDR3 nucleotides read TGTGCCAGCAGCCTCGGGCCAAAGAGGACCCAGTACTTC. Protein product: CASSLGPKRTQYF.

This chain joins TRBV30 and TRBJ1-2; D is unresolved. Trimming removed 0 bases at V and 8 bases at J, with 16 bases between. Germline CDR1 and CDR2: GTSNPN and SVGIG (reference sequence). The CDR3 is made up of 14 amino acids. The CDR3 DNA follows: TGTGCCTGGAGTGTACTTTCGGGGAGCCAAGGCTACACCTTC. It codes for CAWSVLSGSQGYTF.

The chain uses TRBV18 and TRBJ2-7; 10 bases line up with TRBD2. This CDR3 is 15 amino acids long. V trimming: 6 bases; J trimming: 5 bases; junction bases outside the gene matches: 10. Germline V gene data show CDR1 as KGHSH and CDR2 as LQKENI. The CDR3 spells CASSPSGSYFNEQYF. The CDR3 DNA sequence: TGTGCCAGCTCGCCTAGCGGGAGTTATTTCAACGAGCAGTACTTC.

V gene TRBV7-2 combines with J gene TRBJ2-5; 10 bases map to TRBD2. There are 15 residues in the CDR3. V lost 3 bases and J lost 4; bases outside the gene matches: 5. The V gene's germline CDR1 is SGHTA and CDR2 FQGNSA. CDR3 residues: CASSFQAGGGETQYF. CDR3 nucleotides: TGTGCCAGCAGCTTTCAAGCGGGAGGGGGAGAGACCCAGTACTTC.

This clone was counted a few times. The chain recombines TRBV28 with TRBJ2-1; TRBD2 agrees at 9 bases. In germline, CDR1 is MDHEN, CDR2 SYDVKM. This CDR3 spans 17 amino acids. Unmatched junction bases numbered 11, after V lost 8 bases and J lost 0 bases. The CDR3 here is CASHRRGGRGSYNEQFF. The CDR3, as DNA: TGTGCCAGCCATAGGCGGGGGGGCAGGGGCTCCTACAATGAGCAGTTCTTC.

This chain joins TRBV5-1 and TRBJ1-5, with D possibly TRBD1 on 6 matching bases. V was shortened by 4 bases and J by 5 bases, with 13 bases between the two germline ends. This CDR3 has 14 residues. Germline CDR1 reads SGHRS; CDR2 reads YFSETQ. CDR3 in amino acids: CASSLTQGDQPQHF. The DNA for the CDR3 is TGCGCCAGCAGCCTGACACAGGGAGATCAGCCCCAGCATTTT. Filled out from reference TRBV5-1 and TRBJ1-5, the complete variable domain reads KAGVTQTPRYLIKTRGQQVTLSCSPISGHRSVSWYQQTPGQGLQFLFEYFSETQRNKGNFPGRFSGRQFSNSRSEMNVSTLELGDSALYLCASSLTQGDQPQHFGDGTRLSIL.

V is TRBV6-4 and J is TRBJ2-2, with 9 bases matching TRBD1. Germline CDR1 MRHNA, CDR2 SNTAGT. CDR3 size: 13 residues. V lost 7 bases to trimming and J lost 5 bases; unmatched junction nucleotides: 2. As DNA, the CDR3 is TGTGCCAGCAAGGACAGGGGAACCGGGGAGCTGTTTTTT. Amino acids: CASKDRGTGELFF.

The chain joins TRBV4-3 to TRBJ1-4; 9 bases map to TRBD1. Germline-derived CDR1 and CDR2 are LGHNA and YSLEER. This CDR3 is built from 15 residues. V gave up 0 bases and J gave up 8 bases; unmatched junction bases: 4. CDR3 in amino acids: CASSQDHRGLEKLFF. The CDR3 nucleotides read TGCGCCAGCAGCCAAGATCACAGGGGGCTGGAAAAACTGTTTTTT.

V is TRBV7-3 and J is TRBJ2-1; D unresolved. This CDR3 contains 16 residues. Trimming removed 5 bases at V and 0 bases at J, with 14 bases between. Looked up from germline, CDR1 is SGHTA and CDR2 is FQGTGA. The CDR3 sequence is CASSPWTVSSYNEQFF. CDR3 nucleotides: TGTGCCAGCAGCCCGTGGACGGTAAGCTCCTACAATGAGCAGTTCTTC.

The CDR3 protein is CASSQGLVGADTQYF. CDR3 DNA: TGTGCCAGCAGCCAAGGTCTAGTTGGAGCAGATACGCAGTATTTT. V and J are TRBV4-2 and TRBJ2-3; D gene uncertain. Between the trimmed V and J ends, which lost 1 base and 4 bases, there was a span of 12 bases. In germline, CDR1 is LGHNA, CDR2 YNFKEQ. CDR3 length equals 15 residues.

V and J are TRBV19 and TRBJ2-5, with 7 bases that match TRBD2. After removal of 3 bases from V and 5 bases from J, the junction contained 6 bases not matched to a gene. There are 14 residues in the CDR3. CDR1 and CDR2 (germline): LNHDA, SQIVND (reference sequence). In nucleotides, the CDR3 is TGTGCCAGTAGTATCGGGGGGAGAGGGGAGACCCAGTACTTC. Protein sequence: CASSIGGRGETQYF.

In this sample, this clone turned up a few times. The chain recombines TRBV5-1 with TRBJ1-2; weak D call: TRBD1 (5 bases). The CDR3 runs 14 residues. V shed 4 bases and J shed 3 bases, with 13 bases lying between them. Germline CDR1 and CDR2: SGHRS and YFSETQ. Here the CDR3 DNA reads TGCGCCAGCAGCCCCCAGGGAGCGGACTATGGCTACACCTTC. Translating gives CASSPQGADYGYTF.

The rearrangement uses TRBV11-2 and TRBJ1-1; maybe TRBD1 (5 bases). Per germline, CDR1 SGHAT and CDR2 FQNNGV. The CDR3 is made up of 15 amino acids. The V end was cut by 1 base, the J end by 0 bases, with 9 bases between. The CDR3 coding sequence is TGTGCCAGCAGCTTAGTGGGGCCCATGAACACTGAAGCTTTCTTT. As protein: CASSLVGPMNTEAFF.

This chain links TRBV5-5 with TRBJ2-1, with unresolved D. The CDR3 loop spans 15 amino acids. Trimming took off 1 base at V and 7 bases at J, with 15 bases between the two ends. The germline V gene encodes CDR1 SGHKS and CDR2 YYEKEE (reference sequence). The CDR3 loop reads CASSLRFLSGNEQFF. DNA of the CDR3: TGTGCCAGCAGCTTGCGGTTCTTATCTGGGAATGAGCAGTTCTTC.

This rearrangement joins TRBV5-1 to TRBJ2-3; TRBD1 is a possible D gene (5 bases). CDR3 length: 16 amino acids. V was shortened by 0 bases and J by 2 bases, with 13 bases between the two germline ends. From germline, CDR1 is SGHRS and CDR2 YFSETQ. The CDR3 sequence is CASSLEGRVATDTQYF. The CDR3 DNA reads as TGCGCCAGCAGCTTGGAGGGCAGGGTAGCCACAGATACGCAGTATTTT.

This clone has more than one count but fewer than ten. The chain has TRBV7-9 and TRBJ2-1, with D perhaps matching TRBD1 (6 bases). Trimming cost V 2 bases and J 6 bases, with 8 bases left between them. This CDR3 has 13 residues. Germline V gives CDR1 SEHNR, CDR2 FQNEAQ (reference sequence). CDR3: CASSLSQGNEQFF. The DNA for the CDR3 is TGTGCCAGCAGCTTATCACAGGGCAATGAGCAGTTCTTC.